Included here is one TCR beta chain sequence, with context. Cohorts were assigned according to the clinical history that participants reported. The study counted Cohort 3 donors as recovered given two negative PCRs, clearance, or symptom resolution. These data are taken from a study of blood T cell repertoires in COVID-19. As for the study in general: Sample material is recorded as cDNA or gDNA derived from T cells, B-cell-depleted T cells, or PBMCs.

Using immunoSEQ multiplex PCR, the repertoire was profiled, and TCRdb retains in-frame clones only, with some absent. The sample consists of around 310,000 clones, just under 90% of them appearing once. Sequencing was performed on PBMCs or T cells enriched from blood (not recorded which). This sequence was found in a woman aged 25-40 years who had recovered from COVID-19.

The CDR3 here is CASSETSFGYTF. DNA of the CDR3: TGTGCCAGCAGTGAAACGAGTTTTGGCTACACCTTC. This rearrangement joins TRBV2 to TRBJ1-2, with D unresolved. In germline, CDR1 is SNHLY, CDR2 FYNNEI. The CDR3 is made up of 12 amino acids. V lost 2 bases and J 7 bases, leaving 8 bases between the germline ends.